Listed below are T cell receptor beta chains from one sample, sequenced in a study of T cells in Graves' hyperthyroidism and ophthalmopathy. Each CDR3 protein gets one entry after TCRdb re-called the multiplex PCR reads with MiXCR. The sample holds about 560,000 distinct CDR3 sequences, about a sixth seen once. The specimen sequenced was blood. The receptors shown here come from a young woman with Graves' hyperthyroidism. The CDR3 runs from the conserved cysteine through the conserved F or W. The D gene is left open where the match is weak. Size tells how often a clone was seen (once, few, many) or the class of an expanded clone, and some rows leave it out.

cdr3_nt	cdr3_aa	j_call	v_call	d_call	clone_size
TGTGCCAGCAGCCCCCCAACAGTAAACACTGAAGTTTTCTTT	CASSPPTVNTEVFF	TRBJ1-1	TRBV5-6	NA	NA
TGCGCCAGCATGCGGGAGGGAAACACCGGGGAGCTGTTTTTT	CASMREGNTGELFF	TRBJ2-2	TRBV5-1	TRBD2	few
TGTGCCAGCAGCTTAGTCGGCCCCGGCTGGGCGGGAGTTTTCAATGAGCAGTTCTTC	CASSLVGPGWAGVFNEQFF	TRBJ2-1	TRBV7-2	TRBD2	NA
TGCGCCAGCAGCCCACCGGGACTTACGGGGGACGAGCAGTACTTC	CASSPPGLTGDEQYF	TRBJ2-7	TRBV5-1	NA	many
TGCAGTGCTAGTGGAAGCGTCCAAAGCAATCAGCCCCAGCATTTT	CSASGSVQSNQPQHF	TRBJ1-5	TRBV20-1	NA	many
TGTGCCAGTACTAGCGGTTTTTCCTACGAGCAGTACTTC	CASTSGFSYEQYF	TRBJ2-7	TRBV6-4	TRBD2	NA
TGTGCCATCAGCGCTACTAGCGGGAGCACCACGAAATCAGAGACCCAGTACTTC	CAISATSGSTTKSETQYF	TRBJ2-5	TRBV10-3	TRBD2	few
TGTGCCAGCAGCTTAGTCGCCCGGGACTACGAGCAGTACTTC	CASSLVARDYEQYF	TRBJ2-7	TRBV7-6	NA	many
TGTGCCAGCAGCATTGGACAGGGCAGTGTTTCCGGGGAGCTGTTTTTT	CASSIGQGSVSGELFF	TRBJ2-2	TRBV9	TRBD1	NA
TGTGCCAGCAGCCCCTCCGGAGGGGCCAAAAACATTCAGTACTTC	CASSPSGGAKNIQYF	TRBJ2-4	TRBV7-3	NA	NA
TGTGCCAGTAGTTTCCGGCCCTCGGGACAGTCCTACGAGCAGTACTTC	CASSFRPSGQSYEQYF	TRBJ2-7	TRBV19	TRBD1	NA
TGTGCCAGCAGCTTAGGTAGCCTACCCCCCTACGAGCAGTACTTC	CASSLGSLPPYEQYF	TRBJ2-7	TRBV7-2	NA	many
TGCGCCAGCAGCTGGGGACCGACTAGCGGGGGACAAGAGACCCAGTACTTC	CASSWGPTSGGQETQYF	TRBJ2-5	TRBV5-1	TRBD2	NA
TGTGCCAGCTCACCAGTATCGAGGGGGGCCAATGAGCAGTTCTTC	CASSPVSRGANEQFF	TRBJ2-1	TRBV18	NA	NA
TGTGCCAGCCATGGACAGGGGGCTTTGGGCTCTGGGGCCAACGTCCTGACTTTC	CASHGQGALGSGANVLTF	TRBJ2-6	TRBV3-1	TRBD1	few
TGCGCCAGCAGCTTAGGGGGCGCGTCCGATGAGCAGTTCTTC	CASSLGGASDEQFF	TRBJ2-1	TRBV5-1	TRBD1	many
TGCAGTGCTAGCGCGAGCGGGAGGTCCTACAATGAGCAGTTCTTC	CSASASGRSYNEQFF	TRBJ2-1	TRBV20-1	TRBD2	many
TGTGCCAGCAGAACTAGCGGGAGTCGGTACGAGCAGTACTTC	CASRTSGSRYEQYF	TRBJ2-7	TRBV27	TRBD2	NA
TGTGCCAGCAGACCACAGGGAGGAAATATGGGCTACACCTTC	CASRPQGGNMGYTF	TRBJ1-2	TRBV28	NA	few
TGTGCCAGTAGTATTTGGTTAGCGGCACCCATCATTAATGAGCAGTTCTTC	CASSIWLAAPIINEQFF	TRBJ2-1	TRBV19	NA	NA
TGTGCCAGCAGCCAGGGCAGGAATCAGCCCCAGCATTTT	CASSQGRNQPQHF	TRBJ1-5	TRBV3-1	NA	many
TGTGCCAGCAGCTTCGGGACTTCGATGGCCAAGCAGTTCTTC	CASSFGTSMAKQFF	TRBJ2-1	TRBV11-1	NA	many
TGTGCCAGCAATACAGGGGGATATGGCTACACCTTC	CASNTGGYGYTF	TRBJ1-2	TRBV28	TRBD1	many
TGTGCCAGCAGTGACCCCCGGGACACCCACGAGGGTAATGAAAAACTGTTTTTT	CASSDPRDTHEGNEKLFF	TRBJ1-4	TRBV12-3/TRBV12-4	NA	few
TGTGCCACCACGGGGGACGCCCGAAACACCGGGGAGCTGTTTTTT	CATTGDARNTGELFF	TRBJ2-2	TRBV28	NA	many
TGTGCCAGCACACAGACCAATGAGCAGTTCTTC	CASTQTNEQFF	TRBJ2-1	TRBV2	NA	many
TGTGCCAGCAGTCCAATCGACGAGTACGAGCAGTACTTC	CASSPIDEYEQYF	TRBJ2-7	TRBV12-3/TRBV12-4	NA	many
TGTGCCAGCGGGGACAGGGGGCAGGTTGGCATTCAGTACTTC	CASGDRGQVGIQYF	TRBJ2-4	TRBV2	TRBD1	NA
TGTGCCATCAGTGCGTCTCAAGTTCTGAACACTGAAGCTTTCTTT	CAISASQVLNTEAFF	TRBJ1-1	TRBV10-3	NA	many
TGTGCCATCAGTGGGACAGGGACTGAGCAGTTCTTC	CAISGTGTEQFF	TRBJ2-1	TRBV10-3	TRBD1	NA
TGTGCCACCAGCGAGACCGTGCAAGAGACCCAGTACTTC	CATSETVQETQYF	TRBJ2-5	TRBV24-1	NA	many
TGCAGCGTTGTGCGGGGGGTCGCCGGGGAGCTGTTTTTT	CSVVRGVAGELFF	TRBJ2-2	TRBV29-1	TRBD2	many
TGTGCCAGCTCACCTTTAAACTCGGGACTACTGAACACTGAAGCTTTCTTT	CASSPLNSGLLNTEAFF	TRBJ1-1	TRBV18	NA	few
TGTGCCAGCTCGGGGACTAGGCCAGAGACCCAGTACTTC	CASSGTRPETQYF	TRBJ2-5	TRBV2	TRBD2	many
TGTGCCAGCAGCCGGAGGGGGGGGTTGAGCAATGAGCAGTACTTC	CASSRRGGLSNEQYF	TRBJ2-7	TRBV7-2	NA	NA
TGTGCCAGTAGTAAGCAGGTAGTAACCCGCTCTGGGGCCAACGTCCTGACTTTC	CASSKQVVTRSGANVLTF	TRBJ2-6	TRBV19	NA	few
TGTGCCAGCAGCTTCTACAGGGATAACTATGGCTACACCTTC	CASSFYRDNYGYTF	TRBJ1-2	TRBV5-5	NA	few
TGTGCCACCCGGGGGGCCCGTGGGAATGAGCAGTTCTTC	CATRGARGNEQFF	TRBJ2-1	TRBV28	NA	few
TGTGCCAACAGTTTTCCCAGGGCAGTCACCGGGGAGCTGTTTTTT	CANSFPRAVTGELFF	TRBJ2-2	TRBV27	NA	NA
TGTGCCAGCAGCCGGGACTTCCAATCCTACGAGCAGTACTTC	CASSRDFQSYEQYF	TRBJ2-7	TRBV7-2	NA	few
TGTGCCATCACCGAGGAACTCTCACCTGAGTATGAGCAGTTCTTC	CAITEELSPEYEQFF	TRBJ2-1	TRBV10-3	NA	NA
TGTGCCAGCAGCCAAGACAGGATCCGGCCCCAGCATTTT	CASSQDRIRPQHF	TRBJ1-5	TRBV3-1	NA	many
TGTGCCAGCAGTTCCTCATCGAACACAGGATTAGGCCAGCCCCAGCATTTT	CASSSSSNTGLGQPQHF	TRBJ1-5	TRBV6-2/TRBV6-3	NA	many
TGCGCCAGCAGCCCGGGACAGATGATGAACACTGAAGCTTTCTTT	CASSPGQMMNTEAFF	TRBJ1-1	TRBV4-3	TRBD1	NA
TGTGCCAGCAGCCAAATGGCCGGGGATCAGCCCCAGCATTTT	CASSQMAGDQPQHF	TRBJ1-5	TRBV3-1	NA	NA
TGCGCCAGCAGCCAAAATTCGAATGGTGAAAAACTGTTTTTT	CASSQNSNGEKLFF	TRBJ1-4	TRBV4-3	NA	few
TGTGCCAGTAGTATAGGGGGGGACAGACCCTATGGCTACACCTTC	CASSIGGDRPYGYTF	TRBJ1-2	TRBV19	TRBD1	NA
TGTGCCAGCGTAATCCATGAGCAGTTCTTC	CASVIHEQFF	TRBJ2-1	TRBV11-2	NA	many
TGCAGCGCGGGGCAGGGGGCGGGCGAGCAGTACTTC	CSAGQGAGEQYF	TRBJ2-7	TRBV29-1	TRBD1	few
TGTGCCAGCAGCCCCGAAGAGGGGTGGGACGAAGCTTTCTTT	CASSPEEGWDEAFF	TRBJ1-1	TRBV5-6	NA	few
TGTGCCAGCAGCTTCCAGGGGGCCCTCTACGAGCAGTACTTC	CASSFQGALYEQYF	TRBJ2-7	TRBV7-9	TRBD1	many
TGCAGTGCTGGAAATCCATCAGGGTTGAACACTGAAGCTTTCTTT	CSAGNPSGLNTEAFF	TRBJ1-1	TRBV20-1	NA	few
TGCAGTGCTCCGGACAGGGTCTCTGAAGCTTTCTTT	CSAPDRVSEAFF	TRBJ1-1	TRBV20-1	TRBD1	many
TGTGCCAGCTCACCCCGCGGGGACGCATTGGGCACTGAAGCTTTCTTT	CASSPRGDALGTEAFF	TRBJ1-1	TRBV18	NA	many
TGTGCCAGCAGCTGGAGGGGCAGCACAGATACGCAGTATTTT	CASSWRGSTDTQYF	TRBJ2-3	TRBV7-9	NA	NA